This TCR beta chain was identified in a study of cytomegalovirus exposure and HLA in healthy donors. V dropped 4 bases and J dropped 2 bases, with 20 bases sitting between them. The CDR3 extends over 17 amino acids. Germline CDR1 LNHDA, CDR2 SQIVND (reference sequence). With 60 Vbeta and 13 Jbeta primers, the PCR was carried out. Measured with immunoSEQ multiplex PCR; TCRdb has only the in-frame clones, and not every one. The sample consists of roughly 200,000 clones, 79% of them appearing once. The V and J genes are TRBV19 and TRBJ1-2; perhaps TRBD1 as D (6 bases). The receptor comes from a girl aged 5 to 17 in good health and CMV-seropositive. Input material: PBMCs. The CDR3 here is CASSSPGKDSLNYGYTF. CDR3 bases: TGTGCCAGTAGTAGCCCCGGAAAGGACAGTTTGAACTATGGCTACACCTTC. The full variable domain, in which reference TRBV19 and TRBJ1-2 provide the parts outside the CDR3, is DGGITQSPKYLFRKEGQNVTLSCEQNLNHDAMYWYRQDPGQGLRLIYYSQIVNDFQKGDIAEGYSVSREKKESFPLTVTSAQKNPTAFYLCASSSPGKDSLNYGYTFGSGTRLTVV.